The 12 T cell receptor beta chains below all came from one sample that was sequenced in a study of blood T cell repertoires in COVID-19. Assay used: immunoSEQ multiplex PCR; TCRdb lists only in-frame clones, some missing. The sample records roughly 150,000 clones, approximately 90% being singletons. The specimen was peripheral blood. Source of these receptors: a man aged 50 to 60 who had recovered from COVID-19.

CDR3 nucleotide sequence: TGTGCCAGCAGCCAGGGGGCGAGGGAAGCTTTCTTT. Protein product: CASSQGAREAFF. The chain carries TRBV7-9 and TRBJ1-1, with 8 bases lining up with TRBD1. The germline gives CDR1 SEHNR, CDR2 FQNEAQ (reference sequence). CDR3 length: 12 residues. Trimming at V came to 5 bases and at J to 8 bases, leaving 4 bases not matched to a gene.

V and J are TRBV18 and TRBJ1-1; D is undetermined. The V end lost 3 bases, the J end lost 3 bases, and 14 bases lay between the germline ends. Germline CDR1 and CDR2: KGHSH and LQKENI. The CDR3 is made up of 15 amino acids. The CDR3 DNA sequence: TGTGCCAGCTCACCTCACGGCGGAGGCGACACTGAAGCTTTCTTT. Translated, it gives CASSPHGGGDTEAFF.

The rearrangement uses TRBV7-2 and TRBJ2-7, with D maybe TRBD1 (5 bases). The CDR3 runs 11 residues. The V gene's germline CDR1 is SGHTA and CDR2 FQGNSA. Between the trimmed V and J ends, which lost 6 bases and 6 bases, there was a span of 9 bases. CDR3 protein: CASSFTGEQYF. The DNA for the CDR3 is TGTGCCAGCAGTTTTACAGGCGAGCAGTACTTC.

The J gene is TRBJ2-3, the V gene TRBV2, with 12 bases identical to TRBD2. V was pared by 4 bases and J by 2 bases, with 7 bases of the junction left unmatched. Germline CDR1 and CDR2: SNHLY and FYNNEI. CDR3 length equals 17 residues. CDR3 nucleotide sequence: TGTGCCAGCAGTGTTTCCCTAGCGGGAGGGTTCACAGATACGCAGTATTTT. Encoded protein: CASSVSLAGGFTDTQYF.

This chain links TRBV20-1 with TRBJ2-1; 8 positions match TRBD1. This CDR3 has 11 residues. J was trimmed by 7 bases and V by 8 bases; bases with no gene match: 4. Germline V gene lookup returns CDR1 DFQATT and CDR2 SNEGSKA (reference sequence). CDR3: CSTGQGNEQFF. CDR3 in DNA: TGCAGTACCGGACAGGGAAATGAGCAGTTCTTC.

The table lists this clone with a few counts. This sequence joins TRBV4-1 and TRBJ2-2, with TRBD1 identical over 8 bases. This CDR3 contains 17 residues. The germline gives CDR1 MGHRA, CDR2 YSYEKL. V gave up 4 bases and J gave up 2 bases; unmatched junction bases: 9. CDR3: CASSLTPGQVNTGELFF. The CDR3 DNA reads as TGCGCCAGCAGCCTTACGCCGGGACAGGTCAACACCGGGGAGCTGTTTTTT.

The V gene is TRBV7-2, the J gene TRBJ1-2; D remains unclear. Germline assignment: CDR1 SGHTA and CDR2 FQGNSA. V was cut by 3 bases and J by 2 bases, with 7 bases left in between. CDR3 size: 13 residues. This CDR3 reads CASSLASNYGYTF. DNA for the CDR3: TGTGCCAGCAGCTTGGCATCCAACTATGGCTACACCTTC.

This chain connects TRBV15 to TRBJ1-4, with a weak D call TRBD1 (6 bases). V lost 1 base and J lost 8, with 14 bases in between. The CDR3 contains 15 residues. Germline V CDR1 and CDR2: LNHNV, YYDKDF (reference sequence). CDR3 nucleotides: TGTGCCACCAGCAGAGGCTCTCGGGACACCGAAAAACTGTTTTTT. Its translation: CATSRGSRDTEKLFF.

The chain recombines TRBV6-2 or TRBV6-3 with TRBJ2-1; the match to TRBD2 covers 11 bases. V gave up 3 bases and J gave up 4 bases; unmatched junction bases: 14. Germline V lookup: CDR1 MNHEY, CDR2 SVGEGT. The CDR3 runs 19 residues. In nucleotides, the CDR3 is TGTGCCAGCAGTTATCCCGGTAGCGGGGGGGCGGTTTTTTACAATGAGCAGTTCTTC. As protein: CASSYPGSGGAVFYNEQFF.

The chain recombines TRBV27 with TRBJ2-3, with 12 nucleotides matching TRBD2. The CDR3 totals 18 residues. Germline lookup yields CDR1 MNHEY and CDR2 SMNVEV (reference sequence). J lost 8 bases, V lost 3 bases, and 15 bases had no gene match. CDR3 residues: CASSFSPASGGAWGTQYF. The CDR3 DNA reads TGTGCCAGCAGTTTTTCCCCGGCTAGCGGGGGGGCTTGGGGTACGCAGTATTTT.

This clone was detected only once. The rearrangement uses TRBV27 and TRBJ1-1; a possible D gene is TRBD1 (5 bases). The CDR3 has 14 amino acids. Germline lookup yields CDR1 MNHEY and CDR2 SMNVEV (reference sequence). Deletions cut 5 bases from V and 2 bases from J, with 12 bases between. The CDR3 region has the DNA TGTGCCAGCAGTGATATGGGGCGAAACACTGAAGCTTTCTTT. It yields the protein CASSDMGRNTEAFF.

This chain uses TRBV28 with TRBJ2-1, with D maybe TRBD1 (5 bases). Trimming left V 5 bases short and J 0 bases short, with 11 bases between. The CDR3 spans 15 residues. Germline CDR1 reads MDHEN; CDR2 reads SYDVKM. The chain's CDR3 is CASSNPDSSYNEQFF. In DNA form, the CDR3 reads TGTGCCAGCAGTAACCCTGACAGCTCCTACAATGAGCAGTTCTTC.